A selection of T cell receptor beta chains follows, all from one sample in a study of blood T cell repertoires in COVID-19. Clones were read by immunoSEQ multiplex PCR, and TCRdb kept only the in-frame ones, dropping some. Of about 24,000 clones in the sample, approximately 87% were seen once. The specimen was peripheral blood. These receptor sequences come from a human donor with active COVID-19. The donor label of this sample is uncertain. The CDR3 runs from the conserved cysteine through the conserved F or W. The D gene is left open where the match is weak. Rows may omit the clone size; those that give it use once, few, many or a size class.

J | V | D | size | CDR3 | DNA
TRBJ1-5 | TRBV7-2 | TRBD1 | . | CASSLTGLSNQPQHF | TGTGCCAGCAGCTTGACAGGGCTTAGCAATCAGCCCCAGCATTTT
TRBJ2-7 | TRBV3-1/TRBV3-2 | . | once | CASSQGPGEQYF | TGTGCCAGCAGCCAAGGACCAGGGGAGCAGTACTTC
TRBJ2-7 | TRBV2 | TRBD1 | once | CASSGTGKREQYF | TGTGCCAGCTCCGGGACAGGGAAGCGCGAGCAGTACTTC
TRBJ2-4 | TRBV28 | TRBD2 | few | CASSLGTSGEYF | TGTGCCAGCAGTTTAGGGACTAGCGGGGAGTACTTC
TRBJ2-4 | TRBV4-1 | TRBD1 | . | CASSQPRQGGKNIQYF | TGCGCCAGCAGCCAACCACGACAGGGGGGCAAAAACATTCAGTACTTC
TRBJ1-2 | TRBV11-2 | . | . | CASSLAFRQNLNYGYTF | TGTGCCAGCAGCTTAGCCTTCAGACAGAACCTTAACTATGGCTACACCTTC
TRBJ2-3 | TRBV5-8 | . | . | CASSLGGNPTDTQYF | TGTGCCAGCAGCTTAGGAGGGAATCCCACAGATACGCAGTATTTT
TRBJ2-7 | TRBV7-8 | TRBD1 | . | CASSSHWETGGYEQYF | TGTGCCAGCAGCTCCCACTGGGAGACAGGGGGGTACGAGCAGTACTTC
TRBJ2-5 | TRBV14 | TRBD1 | . | CASSLYRGMGETQYF | TGTGCCAGCAGCCTATACAGGGGGATGGGAGAGACCCAGTACTTC
TRBJ1-6 | TRBV4-2 | . | once | CASSQDLDEIYNSPLHF | TGTGCCAGCAGCCAAGATCTAGATGAAATCTATAATTCACCCCTCCACTTT
TRBJ2-3 | TRBV7-9 | . | . | CAPNAQGPLFGSTDTQYF | TGTGCCCCTAATGCGCAGGGGCCTCTTTTCGGGAGCACAGATACGCAGTATTTT
TRBJ1-2 | TRBV12-3/TRBV12-4 | TRBD1 | . | CASSRDRGGYTF | TGTGCCAGCAGTCGGGACAGGGGTGGCTACACCTTC
TRBJ1-1 | TRBV20-1 | . | . | CSASSFSDMNTEAFF | TGCAGTGCTAGTTCGTTTTCGGACATGAACACTGAAGCTTTCTTT
TRBJ2-7 | TRBV6-2/TRBV6-3 | TRBD2 | once | CASSSPGLAISYEQYF | TGTGCCAGCAGTTCGCCGGGACTAGCGATATCCTACGAGCAGTACTTC
TRBJ2-1 | TRBV7-3 | TRBD2 | . | CASSRLAGGRYNEQFF | TGTGCCAGCAGCAGATTAGCGGGAGGGCGGTACAATGAGCAGTTCTTC
TRBJ2-7 | TRBV7-9 | . | few | CASSLDLSYEQYF | TGTGCCAGCAGCTTAGACCTTAGCTACGAGCAGTACTTC
TRBJ2-2 | TRBV5-4 | . | . | CASSLAGGSGELFF | TGTGCCAGCAGCTTGGCTGGGGGGTCCGGGGAGCTGTTTTTT
TRBJ2-5 | TRBV11-1 | . | . | CASSLTGQVQETQYF | TGTGCCAGCAGCCTAACAGGTCAGGTGCAAGAGACCCAGTACTTC
TRBJ1-6 | TRBV23-1 | TRBD1 | . | CASSQLSKGQHSYNSPLHF | TGCGCCAGCAGTCAATTAAGTAAGGGACAGCACTCCTATAATTCACCCCTCCACTTT
TRBJ2-1 | TRBV7-8 | TRBD2 | . | CASSLGLAVYNEQFF | TGTGCCAGCAGCTTAGGGCTAGCGGTGTACAATGAGCAGTTCTTC
TRBJ1-1 | TRBV30 | TRBD1 | few | CAWSGDRGTTFF | TGTGCCTGGAGTGGGGACAGGGGGACGACTTTCTTT
TRBJ2-2 | TRBV5-1 | . | once | CASSTFDTTGELFF | TGCGCCAGCAGCACATTTGACACCACCGGGGAGCTGTTTTTT
TRBJ1-4 | TRBV6-5 | . | . | CASRVQGFNEKLFF | TGTGCCAGCAGGGTCCAGGGCTTCAATGAAAAACTGTTTTTT
TRBJ2-6 | TRBV19 | . | . | CASSIGIPGAGANVLTF | TGTGCCAGTAGTATCGGGATCCCAGGGGCAGGGGCCAACGTCCTGACTTTC
TRBJ1-4 | TRBV2 | . | . | CASSDRAGDEKLFF | TGTGCCAGCAGTGATAGGGCGGGGGATGAAAAACTGTTTTTT
TRBJ2-1 | TRBV2 | TRBD2 | . | CASSGTSSNEQFF | TGTGCCAGCAGTGGGACTAGCTCCAATGAGCAGTTCTTC
TRBJ2-7 | TRBV5-4 | TRBD2 | . | CASSEYLAGAPDEQYF | TGTGCCAGCAGCGAATACCTAGCGGGAGCGCCCGACGAGCAGTACTTC
TRBJ2-2 | TRBV6-4 | TRBD2 | . | CASSYLTSTNTGELFF | TGTGCCAGCAGCTATTTGACTAGCACGAACACCGGGGAGCTGTTTTTT
TRBJ1-4 | TRBV3-1/TRBV3-2 | TRBD1 | . | CASSPGRYRTGEKLFF | TGTGCCAGCAGCCCGGGCCGCTATAGGACAGGTGAAAAACTGTTTTTT
TRBJ2-1 | TRBV6-4 | TRBD2 | . | CASSVGTSGIGEQFF | TGTGCCAGCAGTGTTGGGACTAGCGGGATAGGTGAGCAGTTCTTC
TRBJ2-5 | TRBV5-4 | TRBD2 | . | CASSPGTSGGVETQYF | TGTGCCAGCAGCCCAGGGACTAGCGGGGGGGTTGAGACCCAGTACTTC
TRBJ1-3 | TRBV7-2 | . | once | CASSPGSGNTIYF | TGTGCCAGCAGCCCAGGGTCTGGAAACACCATATATTTT
TRBJ2-7 | TRBV19 | . | . | CASSIAAGGPYEQYF | TGTGCCAGTAGTATAGCCGCAGGGGGGCCCTACGAGCAGTACTTC
TRBJ2-7 | TRBV5-6 | TRBD2 | few | CASTGVGTTSSYEQYF | TGTGCCAGCACCGGAGTAGGGACTACCAGCTCCTACGAGCAGTACTTC
TRBJ2-5 | TRBV6-2/TRBV6-3 | TRBD2 | . | CASSFLAGQETQYF | TGTGCCAGCAGTTTTCTAGCGGGACAAGAGACCCAGTACTTC
TRBJ1-4 | TRBV18 | . | . | CASSPPDTINEKLFF | TGTGCCAGCTCACCACCCGACACGATTAATGAAAAACTGTTTTTT
TRBJ1-2 | TRBV12-3/TRBV12-4 | . | . | CASSRYFGYTF | TGTGCCAGCAGCCGGTACTTTGGCTACACCTTC
TRBJ2-5 | TRBV5-1 | TRBD1 | . | CASSQGPGGFSEETQYF | TGCGCCAGCAGTCAGGGGCCAGGGGGCTTCTCGGAAGAGACCCAGTACTTC
TRBJ1-1 | TRBV6-2/TRBV6-3 | TRBD1 | . | CASSWTGGTEAFF | TGTGCCAGCAGTTGGACAGGGGGCACTGAAGCTTTCTTT
TRBJ1-5 | TRBV28 | . | . | CASSLGHPRPQHF | TGTGCCAGCAGTTTGGGACACCCGCGGCCCCAGCATTTT
TRBJ2-7 | TRBV10-3 | . | . | CAISPGWRGREQYF | TGTGCCATCAGCCCAGGGTGGAGGGGCCGCGAGCAGTACTTC
TRBJ2-1 | TRBV7-2 | TRBD2 | . | CASSSPPGLAGGQFF | TGTGCCAGCAGCTCCCCCCCCGGACTAGCGGGAGGGCAGTTCTTC
TRBJ1-5 | TRBV19 | . | . | CASSIGQPTNQPQHF | TGTGCCAGTAGTATTGGACAGCCGACTAATCAGCCCCAGCATTTT
TRBJ1-1 | TRBV18 | . | . | CASSQGLDTEAFF | TGTGCCAGCTCACAGGGGTTGGACACTGAAGCTTTCTTT
TRBJ1-1 | TRBV5-1 | TRBD1 | . | CASSLWDRTNTEAFF | TGCGCCAGCAGCTTGTGGGACAGAACTAACACTGAAGCTTTCTTT
TRBJ1-2 | TRBV5-6 | TRBD1 | . | CASSSRTGNPYGYTF | TGTGCCAGCAGCTCTCGGACAGGAAATCCCTATGGCTACACCTTC
TRBJ1-1 | TRBV19 | . | once | CASSSSRGTEAFF | TGTGCCAGTAGTTCTTCCAGGGGTACTGAAGCTTTCTTT
TRBJ2-2 | TRBV20-1 | . | . | CSASAQGGYGELFF | TGCAGTGCTAGTGCGCAGGGCGGCTACGGGGAGCTGTTTTTT
TRBJ1-5 | TRBV28 | TRBD1 | few | CASRATGLSNQPQHF | TGTGCCAGCAGGGCGACAGGGTTAAGCAATCAGCCCCAGCATTTT
TRBJ2-5 | TRBV5-1 | . | . | CASSLGVGGLQETQYF | TGCGCCAGCAGCTTGGGAGTCGGGGGGCTCCAAGAGACCCAGTACTTC
TRBJ2-2 | TRBV4-3 | . | . | CASSQDAGTSSGELFF | TGCGCCAGCAGCCAAGATGCCGGGACTTCCTCCGGGGAGCTGTTTTTT
TRBJ1-5 | TRBV3-1/TRBV3-2 | TRBD1 | . | CASSGTGDQPQHF | TGTGCCAGCAGCGGGACAGGGGATCAGCCCCAGCATTTT
TRBJ2-3 | TRBV5-1 | . | . | CASGGGPTTDTQYF | TGCGCCAGCGGCGGGGGCCCCACCACAGATACGCAGTATTTT
TRBJ2-2 | TRBV12-3/TRBV12-4 | . | . | CASSLRGNGELFF | TGTGCCAGCAGCCTCAGGGGAAACGGGGAGCTGTTTTTT